The T cell receptor (beta chain) under discussion was sequenced for a study of blood T cell repertoires in COVID-19. Some clones are missing from TCRdb's copy, which holds only in-frame ones; the method was immunoSEQ multiplex PCR. The table has 250,000 to 350,000 clones, 87% seen once. Germline V gene data show CDR1 as MNHEY and CDR2 as SVGAGI. V dropped 5 bases and J dropped 4 bases, with 14 bases sitting between them. This CDR3 comprises 14 residues. V gene TRBV6-5 combines with J gene TRBJ1-2, with a weak D call TRBD1 (6 bases). Input material: peripheral blood. This sequence originates from a man aged 18-30 years with active or convalescent COVID-19. CDR3 sequence: CASSPDRIFYGYTF. The DNA of the CDR3 is TGTGCCAGCAGTCCGGACAGAATTTTCTATGGCTACACCTTC.